Below, 25 T cell receptor beta chains from the same sample are listed, as sequenced in a study of spatial heterogeneity in lung cancer. Time point meaning: sample taken at primary tumor resection. Tumor, nontumor lung or frozen PBMC supplied whole RNA, sequenced without sorting. TCRdb itself ran the 5' RACE reads through MiXCR, one entry per CDR3 protein. The sample lists 2,000 or so distinct CDR3 sequences; around 17% were seen once. The material was PBMCs, obtained at surgery. Receptors were obtained from a male donor with early-stage non-small cell lung cancer.

This clonotype has ten or more counts. The CDR3 sequence: CASKGQGLTLSEQYF. The CDR3 DNA reads TGTGCCAGCAAGGGACAGGGGCTAACGCTGAGCGAGCAGTACTTC. The chain combines TRBV2 with TRBJ2-7, with 10 bases identical to TRBD1. Trimming took 7 bases from V and 6 from J; bases not matched to a gene: 12. Per germline, CDR1 SNHLY and CDR2 FYNNEI. CDR3 length: 15 residues.

This clonotype ranks as medium-sized. J is TRBJ2-4 and V is TRBV6-2 or TRBV6-3; 11 bases fit TRBD2. CDR3 length equals 15 residues. Germline lookup yields CDR1 MNHEY and CDR2 SVGEGT. The V gene end was trimmed by 0 bases and the J gene end by 8 bases; junction bases not matched to a gene: 3. This chain's CDR3 is CASSYSTSGTHIQYF. CDR3 sequence (DNA): TGTGCCAGCAGTTACTCGACTAGCGGGACACACATTCAGTACTTC.

In its sample, this clonotype ranks as medium-sized. The chain recombines TRBV7-2 with TRBJ2-1, with TRBD2 matching over 7 bases. The CDR3 contains 14 residues. Germline V gives CDR1 SGHTA, CDR2 FQGNSA. J was trimmed by 9 bases and V by 2 bases; bases with no gene match: 7. CDR3 loop: CASSLISGKVEQFF. As DNA, the CDR3 is TGTGCCAGCAGCTTAATAAGCGGGAAAGTTGAGCAGTTCTTC.

This clonotype was detected ten times or more. This chain links TRBV23-1 with TRBJ2-2; D not certain. TRBV23-1 is flagged as an ORF with uncertain function. The CDR3 length is 11 residues. Trimming took 8 bases from V and 5 from J, leaving 6 bases between them. DNA for the CDR3: TGCGCCAGCGACTTTACCGGGGAGCTGTTTTTT. It translates to CASDFTGELFF.

The sample holds many counts of this clonotype. V and J are TRBV29-1 and TRBJ2-3; perhaps TRBD2 as D (6 bases). CDR1 is SQVTM and CDR2 is ANQGSEA in the germline V gene. V was pared by 6 bases and J by 4 bases, with 14 bases between. The CDR3 length is 13 residues. CDR3 loop: CSVLRDGADTQYF. The CDR3 DNA sequence: TGCAGCGTGCTGCGGGACGGGGCAGATACGCAGTATTTT.

The sample holds one count of this clonotype. The chain couples TRBV5-1 to TRBJ2-1; 8 positions match TRBD2. The CDR3 is 16 amino acids. The germline V gene encodes CDR1 SGHRS and CDR2 YFSETQ. Unmatched junction bases numbered 8, after V lost 4 bases and J lost 2 bases. The CDR3 DNA is TGCGCCAGCAGCGCCCTGGGCGGGAGGACCTACAATGAGCAGTTCTTC. It specifies CASSALGGRTYNEQFF. Based on the CDR3 plus reference TRBV5-1 and TRBJ2-1, the full variable domain is KAGVTQTPRYLIKTRGQQVTLSCSPISGHRSVSWYQQTPGQGLQFLFEYFSETQRNKGNFPGRFSGRQFSNSRSEMNVSTLELGDSALYLCASSALGGRTYNEQFFGPGTRLTVL.

Many counts were recorded for this clonotype. V gene TRBV28 combines with J gene TRBJ2-6; the D is unclear. The V gene lost 8 bases and the J gene lost 0 bases, with 8 bases spanning the gap. From germline, CDR1 is MDHEN and CDR2 SYDVKM. The CDR3 is 14 residues long. The CDR3: CASAVASGANVLTF. In nucleotides, the CDR3 is TGTGCCAGCGCTGTTGCCTCTGGGGCCAACGTCCTGACTTTC.

V is TRBV29-1 and J is TRBJ2-7, with 9 bases aligning to TRBD2. This CDR3 has 13 residues. CDR1 SQVTM and CDR2 ANQGSEA come from the germline V gene. J was trimmed by 7 bases and V by 6 bases; bases with no gene match: 10. CDR3 amino acids: CSVARRGGSEQYF. The CDR3 bases are TGCAGCGTGGCACGGCGGGGGGGTTCGGAGCAGTACTTC.

This sequence joins TRBV29-1 and TRBJ2-7, with 9 bases that match TRBD1. The CDR3 is 13 amino acids. Germline values: CDR1 SQVTM, CDR2 ANQGSEA. The J segment lost 5 bases and the V segment lost 4 bases, leaving 6 bases of the junction unmatched. The CDR3 region is CSVGTGAVDEQYF. Here the CDR3 DNA reads TGCAGCGTTGGGACAGGGGCGGTCGACGAGCAGTACTTC.

In its sample, this clonotype ranks as medium-sized. The chain employs TRBV20-1 and TRBJ2-1; TRBD1 matches at 7 bases. Germline CDR1 and CDR2: DFQATT and SNEGSKA (reference sequence). The CDR3 is made up of 14 amino acids. The V gene end was trimmed by 5 bases and the J gene end by 5 bases; junction bases not matched to a gene: 9. The CDR3 region is CSAPGQTFNNEQFF. The CDR3 nucleotides read TGCAGTGCTCCGGGACAGACCTTTAACAATGAGCAGTTCTTC.

The chain links TRBV6-6 to TRBJ2-1; 8 bases match TRBD2. Germline trimming cut 2 bases from V and 1 base from J; bases unmatched to any gene: 7. The germline gives CDR1 MNHNY, CDR2 SVGAGI (reference sequence). The CDR3 loop spans 17 amino acids. CDR3 bases: TGTGCCAGCAGTTACCCCGAGCGGGAGAAGTCCTACAATGAGCAGTTCTTC. Translating gives CASSYPEREKSYNEQFF.

By frequency in the sample, this clonotype is medium-sized. J is TRBJ2-1 and V is TRBV12-3 or TRBV12-4; D gene ambiguous. The CDR3 covers 14 residues. The V gene lost 0 bases and the J gene lost 10 bases, with 13 bases spanning the gap. This chain's CDR3 is CASSLASGSWEQFF. CDR3 in DNA: TGTGCCAGCAGTTTAGCCAGTGGTTCGTGGGAGCAGTTCTTC.

This clonotype came up a few times. This sequence joins TRBV29-1 and TRBJ2-4, with a tentative D call TRBD2 (5 bases). Trimming took 4 bases from V and 2 from J, leaving 9 bases between them. Germline V gene data show CDR1 as SQVTM and CDR2 as ANQGSEA. The CDR3 extends over 13 amino acids. The CDR3 DNA is TGCAGCGTTGTTCGGGGTCCCAAAAACATTCAGTACTTC. Its protein is CSVVRGPKNIQYF. The full variable domain, with the rest looked up from reference TRBV29-1 and TRBJ2-4, is SAVISQKPSRDICQRGTSLTIQCQVDSQVTMMFWYRQQPGQSLTLIATANQGSEATYESGFVIDKFPISRPNLTFSTLTVSNMSPEDSSIYLCSVVRGPKNIQYFGAGTRLSVL.

The chain couples TRBV7-8 to TRBJ2-1; D is unresolved. The CDR3 extends over 15 amino acids. Germline loops: CDR1 SGHVS, CDR2 FQNEAQ. Trimming took 8 bases from V and 5 from J, leaving 19 bases between them. The CDR3 is CASLLGPLRDNEQFF. CDR3 sequence (DNA): TGTGCCAGCCTGTTAGGGCCACTTCGGGACAATGAGCAGTTCTTC.

This clonotype rates as medium-sized. The gene calls are TRBV12-3 or TRBV12-4 and TRBJ2-2, with 8 nucleotides matching TRBD2. J lost 1 base, V lost 6 bases, and 7 bases had no gene match. The CDR3 contains 16 residues. The CDR3 bases are TGTGCCAGCAGACCGCCCGGGACTAGGAACACCGGGGAGCTGTTTTTT. Its translation is CASRPPGTRNTGELFF.

This clonotype was counted at least ten times. CDR3 sequence (DNA): TGTGCCAGCAGCTTGGGACAGGGTTGGTATTTGAACACTGAAGCTTTCTTT. Encoded protein: CASSLGQGWYLNTEAFF. This chain connects TRBV7-2 to TRBJ1-1; 9 nucleotides align to TRBD1. Per the germline V gene, CDR1 is SGHTA and CDR2 is FQGNSA. With 3 bases clipped from V and 0 bases from J, the junction kept 8 bases outside the gene matches. The CDR3 has 17 residues.

This clonotype was counted a few times. V usage is TRBV27 and J usage is TRBJ2-2, with D perhaps given as TRBD1 or TRBD2 (5 bases each). V was cut by 6 bases and J by 3 bases, with 17 bases left in between. The CDR3 loop spans 16 amino acids. Germline V gene sequence: CDR1 MNHEY, CDR2 SMNVEV (reference sequence). The CDR3 bases are TGTGCCAGCAGAATTCGGGGTTTGGGGGACACCGGGGAGCTGTTTTTT. Amino acid sequence: CASRIRGLGDTGELFF.

This clonotype is labeled medium-sized. The chain employs TRBV7-6 and TRBJ2-3; 12 positions match TRBD2. The germline CDR1 and CDR2 sequences are SGHVS and FNYEAQ. V lost 1 base to trimming and J lost 6 bases; unmatched junction nucleotides: 5. The CDR3 covers 16 residues. The CDR3 nucleotides are TGTGCCAGCAGCTTAGGACTAGCGGGAGTGGGGGATACGCAGTATTTT. Residues: CASSLGLAGVGDTQYF.

This clonotype was observed at least ten times. The chain's CDR3 is CASRTQGAFLNSGANVLTF. The CDR3 DNA is TGTGCCAGCAGAACACAGGGGGCCTTCCTAAACTCTGGGGCCAACGTCCTGACTTTC. The chain is built from TRBV7-9 and TRBJ2-6; 9 bases align to TRBD1. V gave up 6 bases and J gave up 0 bases; unmatched junction bases: 12. CDR1 and CDR2 (germline): SEHNR, FQNEAQ (reference sequence). This CDR3 spans 19 amino acids.

This clonotype is medium-sized by share. The chain couples TRBV6-2 or TRBV6-3 to TRBJ2-7; D gene ambiguous. CDR3 size: 13 residues. Germline lookup yields CDR1 MNHEY and CDR2 SVGEGT. The V and J ends lost 6 bases and 6 bases respectively, with 15 bases between them. This chain's CDR3 is CASSPILRGEQYF. The CDR3, as DNA: TGTGCCAGCAGCCCAATCCTCAGAGGCGAGCAGTACTTC.

This clonotype is medium-sized in the sample. The J gene is TRBJ2-3, the V gene TRBV7-3; 11 bases match TRBD2. CDR1 is SGHTA and CDR2 is FQGTGA in the germline V gene. The CDR3 consists of 17 residues. V was pared by 5 bases and J by 1 base, with 8 bases of the junction left unmatched. CDR3: CASSKTALAGGTDTQYF. The CDR3 bases are TGTGCCAGCAGCAAGACGGCACTAGCGGGAGGCACAGATACGCAGTATTTT.

This clonotype has at least ten counts. The chain employs TRBV28 and TRBJ2-5, with 7 bases matching TRBD2. This CDR3 comprises 16 residues. Per the germline V gene, CDR1 is MDHEN and CDR2 is SYDVKM. V was pared by 4 bases and J by 1 base, with 9 bases of the junction left unmatched. CDR3: CASSSLLAVPQETQYF. The CDR3 nucleotides are TGTGCCAGCAGTTCCCTCCTAGCGGTCCCCCAAGAGACCCAGTACTTC.

A word on this clonotype: One end of the junction varies from germline; a read error may be responsible. V is TRBV18 and J is TRBJ1-2; no reliable D call. CDR1 KGHSH and CDR2 LQKENI come from the germline V gene. The CDR3 totals 14 residues. CDR3 in amino acids: CANSPEAHSYGYTF. The CDR3 DNA reads TGTGCCAACTCACCTGAGGCTCATTCCTATGGCTACACCTTC.

The chain couples TRBV3-1 to TRBJ2-1, with 7 bases that match TRBD2. J lost 6 bases, V lost 1 base, and 6 bases had no gene match. The CDR3 consists of 15 residues. CDR1 and CDR2 (germline): LGHDT, YNNKEL (reference sequence). As DNA, the CDR3 is TGTGCCAGCAGCCAAGTAGCGGGTTTTATCAATGAGCAGTTCTTC. It encodes CASSQVAGFINEQFF.

This clonotype was detected ten times or more. The chain has TRBV6-2 or TRBV6-3 and TRBJ2-5; unclear D gene. The V end was cut by 6 bases, the J end by 5 bases, with 19 bases between. This CDR3 is 15 amino acids long. Germline V gives CDR1 MNHEY, CDR2 SVGEGT. CDR3 sequence reads: CASRFGRRLWETQYF. In DNA form, the CDR3 reads TGTGCCAGCAGATTTGGACGGCGTCTGTGGGAGACCCAGTACTTC.